The present entry profiles one T cell receptor beta chain with its context. What it binds is unknown. The data stem from a study of brain T cells in children with intractable seizures. Here immunoSEQ multiplex PCR was the method, and the copy in TCRdb shows in-frame clones only, minus some. The sample has about 8,000 clones; roughly 75% are singletons. Surgery cases with the highest brain T cell transcript signatures were chosen for sequencing. At least one anti-epileptic drug was given before surgery. Deletions cut 8 bases from V and 1 base from J, with 3 bases between. The CDR3 contains 11 residues. CDR1 and CDR2 from the germline V gene are MNHEY and SVGAGI. Study results and limitations: Absence of clones before surgery may stem from lower sequencing depth. Viral specificity was inferred only from CDR3 similarity; HCMV serostatus was unknown. Top 50 brain clonotypes included both public and private clones.

This clonotype was obtained from a boy in the first two years of life with tuberous sclerosis and intractable seizures. The specimen comprised resected brain tissue, sampled at surgery. J is TRBJ2-1 and V is TRBV6-5, with unresolved D. The CDR3 here is CASQSYNEQFF. The CDR3 nucleotides are TGTGCCAGCCAGTCCTACAATGAGCAGTTCTTC.